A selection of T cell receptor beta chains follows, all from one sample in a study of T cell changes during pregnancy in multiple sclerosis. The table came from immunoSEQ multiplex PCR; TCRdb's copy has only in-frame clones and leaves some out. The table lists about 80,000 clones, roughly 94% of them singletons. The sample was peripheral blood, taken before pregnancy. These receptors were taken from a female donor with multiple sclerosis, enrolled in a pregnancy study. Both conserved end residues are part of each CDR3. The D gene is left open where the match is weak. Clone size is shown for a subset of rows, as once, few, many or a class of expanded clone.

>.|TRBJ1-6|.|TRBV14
CASSQDLASGAF
TGTGCCAGCAGCCAAGATCTTGCCAGTGGGGCCTTT
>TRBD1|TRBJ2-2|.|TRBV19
CASRPHSTTGGNTGELFF
TGTGCCAGTAGGCCCCACTCGACGACAGGGGGAAACACCGGGGAGCTGTTTTTT
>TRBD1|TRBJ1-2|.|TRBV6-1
CASSERADRGGGYTF
TGTGCCAGCAGTGAAAGGGCCGACAGGGGAGGTGGCTACACCTTC
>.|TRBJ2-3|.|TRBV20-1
CSAPFRGTQYF
TGCAGTGCTCCGTTTAGGGGTACGCAGTATTTT
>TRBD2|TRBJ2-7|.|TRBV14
CASSEGLGYEQYF
TGTGCCAGCAGCGAGGGACTAGGATACGAGCAGTACTTC
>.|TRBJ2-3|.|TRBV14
CASSQGQLAVPDTQYF
TGTGCCAGCAGCCAGGGTCAACTAGCTGTGCCAGATACGCAGTATTTT
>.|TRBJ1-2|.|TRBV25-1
CASRGRGTHYGYTF
TGTGCCAGCAGAGGCCGGGGGACTCACTATGGCTACACCTTC
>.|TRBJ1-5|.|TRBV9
CASSVGGSNQPQHF
TGTGCCAGCAGCGTAGGAGGTAGCAATCAGCCCCAGCATTTT
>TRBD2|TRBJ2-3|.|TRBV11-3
CASAEGRAGAGGPDTQYF
TGTGCCAGCGCTGAGGGAAGAGCCGGAGCGGGGGGCCCCGATACGCAGTATTTT
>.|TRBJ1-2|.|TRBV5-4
CASSGDTNYGYTF
TGTGCCAGCAGCGGGGACACTAACTATGGCTACACCTTC
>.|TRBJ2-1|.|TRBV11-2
CASSLVGAAVF
TGTGCCAGCAGCTTAGTAGGGGCGGCGGTCTTC
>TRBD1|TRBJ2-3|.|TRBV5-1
CASSVTGSTDTQYF
TGCGCCAGCAGCGTGACAGGGAGCACAGATACGCAGTATTTT
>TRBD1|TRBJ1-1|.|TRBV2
CASSGLRDWTGVGSFSRSTEAFF
TGTGCCAGCAGTGGGCTCAGGGATTGGACAGGGGTAGGTTCATTCTCCAGGTCCACTGAAGCTTTCTTT
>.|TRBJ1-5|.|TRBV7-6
CASSPQGNQPQHF
TGTGCCAGCAGCCCCCAGGGTAATCAGCCCCAGCATTTT
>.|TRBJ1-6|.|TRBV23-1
CASSQSGRGSSPLHF
TGCGCCAGCAGTCAATCAGGGAGGGGGAGTTCACCCCTCCACTTT
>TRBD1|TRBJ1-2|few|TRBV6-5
CASSYGTGTYGYTF
TGTGCCAGCAGTTATGGGACAGGGACCTATGGCTACACCTTC
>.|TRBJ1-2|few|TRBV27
CASSLSAINGYTF
TGTGCCAGCAGTTTATCAGCGATCAATGGCTACACCTTC
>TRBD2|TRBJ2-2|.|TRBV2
CASTWGGNTGELFF
TGTGCCAGTACGTGGGGGGGGAACACCGGGGAGCTGTTTTTT
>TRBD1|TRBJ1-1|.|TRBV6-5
CASSYLLTGFPPEAFF
TGTGCCAGCAGTTACTTACTGACAGGGTTTCCTCCTGAAGCTTTCTTT
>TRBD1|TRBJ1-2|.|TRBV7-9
CASSCPSGGCYGYTF
TGTGCCAGCAGCTGCCCCTCAGGGGGGTGTTATGGCTACACCTTC
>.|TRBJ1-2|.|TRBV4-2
CASSQEGVYGYTF
TGTGCCAGCAGCCAAGAAGGGGTGTATGGCTACACCTTC
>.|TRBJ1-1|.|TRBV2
CASSDREGTEAFF
TGTGCCAGCAGTGACAGGGAAGGCACTGAAGCTTTCTTT
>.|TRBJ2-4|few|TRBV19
CASGTTVAIQYF
TGTGCCAGTGGCACGACAGTCGCCATTCAGTACTTC